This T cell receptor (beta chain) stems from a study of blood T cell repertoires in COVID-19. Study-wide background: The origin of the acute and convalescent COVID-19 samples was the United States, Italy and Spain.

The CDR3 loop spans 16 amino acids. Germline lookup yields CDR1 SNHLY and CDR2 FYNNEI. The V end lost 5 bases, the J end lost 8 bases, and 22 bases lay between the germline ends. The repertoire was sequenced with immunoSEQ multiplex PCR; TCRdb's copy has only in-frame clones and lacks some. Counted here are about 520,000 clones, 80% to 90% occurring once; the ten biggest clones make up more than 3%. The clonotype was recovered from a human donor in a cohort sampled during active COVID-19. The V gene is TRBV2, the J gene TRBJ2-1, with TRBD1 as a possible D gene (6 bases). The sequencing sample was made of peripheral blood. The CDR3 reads CASSKYGTIPNYEQFF. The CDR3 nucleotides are TGTGCCAGCAGTAAATATGGGACAATCCCGAACTATGAGCAGTTCTTC.